This T cell receptor (beta chain) originates from a study of T cells in Graves' hyperthyroidism and ophthalmopathy. This clonotype was observed a handful of times. CDR3 length: 17 residues. The J segment lost 7 bases and the V segment lost 4 bases, leaving 16 bases of the junction unmatched. The germline gives CDR1 SGDLS, CDR2 YYNGEE. Amplified TCR beta CDR3 regions derived from RNA transcripts. The study used the HTBI primer set for a first-round RT-PCR of the TCR CDR3. TCRdb re-called the multiplex PCR reads with MiXCR, one entry per CDR3 protein. The sample shows a few hundred thousand distinct CDR3 sequences, roughly 14% of them seen only once.

This receptor was taken from a woman between 25 and 40 years old with Graves' hyperthyroidism. The chain joins TRBV9 to TRBJ2-1, with TRBD2 matching 8 bases. Sequenced: blood. The chain's CDR3 is CASSPRLGSGIGNEQFF. The CDR3 DNA reads TGTGCCAGCAGCCCTCGACTGGGTAGCGGGATCGGGAATGAGCAGTTCTTC.